The rows below give T cell receptor beta chains drawn from one sample of a study of cytomegalovirus exposure and HLA in healthy donors. Profiled with immunoSEQ multiplex PCR; TCRdb holds only in-frame clones, not every one. Among about 160,000 clones listed, over 70% were seen once. Material for sequencing was PBMCs. The receptors come from a woman aged 40 to 49 in good health and CMV-seropositive. Each CDR3 is given with its conserved first and last residue. A D gene is named only where the DNA matches it firmly. The size of a clone is reported for some rows only, either as once, few or many, or as a class for expanded clones.

j_gene | d_gene | v_gene | abundance | CDR3nt | CDR3aa
TRBJ2-2 | TRBD2 | TRBV5-1 | few | TGCGCCAGCAGCTTGGGGGCGAGCGGGGGGCCCTACGGGGAGCTGTTTTTT | CASSLGASGGPYGELFF
TRBJ1-1 | - | TRBV28 | - | TGTGCCAGCAGTTTCGTGAGGACTGAAGCTTTCTTT | CASSFVRTEAFF
TRBJ2-1 | TRBD2 | TRBV9 | - | TGTGCCAGCAGCGTAGTAGCGGGGGCCTACAATGAGCAGTTCTTC | CASSVVAGAYNEQFF
TRBJ2-2 | TRBD1 | TRBV7-2 | - | TGTGCCAGCAGCTTAGCCCACAGGGGGCCGCGGAACACCGGGGAGCTGTTTTTT | CASSLAHRGPRNTGELFF
TRBJ1-2 | TRBD1 | TRBV6-5 | - | TGTGCCAGCCGGCGGACAGGGGACTATGGCTACACCTTC | CASRRTGDYGYTF
TRBJ2-1 | TRBD2 | TRBV2 | - | TGTGCCAGCAGCGCTGCCCCGGGACTAGCGGGGGAGTTCGGGTACAATGAGCAGTTCTTC | CASSAAPGLAGEFGYNEQFF
TRBJ1-1 | TRBD1 | TRBV7-3 | few | TGTGCCAGCAGCCGACAGGGGGGGACTGAAGCTTTCTTT | CASSRQGGTEAFF
TRBJ2-1 | TRBD1 | TRBV2 | - | TGTGCCAGCAGTCGGGACAGGGGGTTCCCCTACAATGAGCAGTTCTTC | CASSRDRGFPYNEQFF
TRBJ1-1 | TRBD1 | TRBV29-1 | - | TGCAGCGTGGCCCTACAGGGGGCGACCACTGAAGCTTTCTTT | CSVALQGATTEAFF
TRBJ2-1 | TRBD1 | TRBV7-8 | - | TGTGCCAGCAGCCAACCGGGACAGGTCCCCAATGAGCAGTTCTTC | CASSQPGQVPNEQFF
TRBJ1-3 | - | TRBV19 | - | TGTGCCAGTAGTACTACAGAAGTTGGAAACACCATATATTTT | CASSTTEVGNTIYF
TRBJ2-1 | - | TRBV10-2 | - | TGCGCCAGCAGTCCTAGCGTTAGCTCCTACAATGAGCAGTTCTTC | CASSPSVSSYNEQFF
TRBJ1-1 | - | TRBV11-1 | few | TGTGCCAGCAGCTTGGACAGGAACACTGAAGCTTTCTTT | CASSLDRNTEAFF
TRBJ2-5 | - | TRBV14 | - | TGTGCCAGCAGTTCCCTTCAGGGTTTTCAAGAGACCCAGTACTTC | CASSSLQGFQETQYF
TRBJ2-6 | - | TRBV6-5 | few | TGTGCCAGCATAAGCCCACCACCTGGGGCCAACGTCCTGACTTTC | CASISPPPGANVLTF
TRBJ2-7 | - | TRBV5-1 | - | TGCGCCAGCAGCTTCAATGTCGACAGTTACGAGCAGTACTTC | CASSFNVDSYEQYF
TRBJ2-5 | TRBD1 | TRBV7-9 | few | TGTGCCAGCAGCCTCAGACAGGGGTTTGTCCAAGAGACCCAGTACTTC | CASSLRQGFVQETQYF